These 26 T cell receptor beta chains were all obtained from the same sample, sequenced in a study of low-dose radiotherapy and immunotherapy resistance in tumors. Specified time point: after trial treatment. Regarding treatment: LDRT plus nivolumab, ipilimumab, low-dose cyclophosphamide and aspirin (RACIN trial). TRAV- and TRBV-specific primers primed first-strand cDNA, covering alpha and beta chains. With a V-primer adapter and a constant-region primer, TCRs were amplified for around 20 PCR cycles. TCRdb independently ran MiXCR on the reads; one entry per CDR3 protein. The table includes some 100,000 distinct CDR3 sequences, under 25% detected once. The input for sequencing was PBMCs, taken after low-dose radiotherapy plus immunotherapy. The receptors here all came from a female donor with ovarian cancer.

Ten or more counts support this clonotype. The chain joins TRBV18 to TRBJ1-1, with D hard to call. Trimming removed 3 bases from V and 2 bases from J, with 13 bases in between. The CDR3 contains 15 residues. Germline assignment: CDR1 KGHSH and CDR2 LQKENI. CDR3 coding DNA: TGTGCCAGCTCACCCGAAACGAAGATCAACACTGAAGCTTTCTTT. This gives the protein CASSPETKINTEAFF.

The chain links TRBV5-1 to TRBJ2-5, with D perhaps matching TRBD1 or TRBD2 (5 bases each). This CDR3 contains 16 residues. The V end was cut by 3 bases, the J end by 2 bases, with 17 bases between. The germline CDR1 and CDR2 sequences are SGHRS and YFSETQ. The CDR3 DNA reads TGCGCCAGCAGCTCACCAGGGAGTAGGAGTCAAGAGACCCAGTACTTC. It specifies CASSSPGSRSQETQYF.

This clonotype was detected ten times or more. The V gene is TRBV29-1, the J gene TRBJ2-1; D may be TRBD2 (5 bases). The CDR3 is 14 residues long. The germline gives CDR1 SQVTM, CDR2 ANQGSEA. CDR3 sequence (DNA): TGCAGTGGCCGGGAAAGAGGAAGCTACAATGAGCAGTTCTTC. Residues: CSGRERGSYNEQFF.

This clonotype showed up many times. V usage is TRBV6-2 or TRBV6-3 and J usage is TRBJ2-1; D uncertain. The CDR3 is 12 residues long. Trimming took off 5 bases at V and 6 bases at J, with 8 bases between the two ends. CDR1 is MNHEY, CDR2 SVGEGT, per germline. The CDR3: CASSPPGNEQFF. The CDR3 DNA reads TGTGCCAGCAGTCCACCAGGCAATGAGCAGTTCTTC.

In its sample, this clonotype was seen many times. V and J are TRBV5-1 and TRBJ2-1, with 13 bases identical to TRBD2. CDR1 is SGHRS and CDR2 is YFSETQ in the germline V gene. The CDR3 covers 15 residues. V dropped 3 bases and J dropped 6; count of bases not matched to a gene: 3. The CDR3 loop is CASSWTSGSGNEQFF. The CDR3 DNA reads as TGCGCCAGCAGCTGGACTAGCGGGAGCGGCAATGAGCAGTTCTTC.

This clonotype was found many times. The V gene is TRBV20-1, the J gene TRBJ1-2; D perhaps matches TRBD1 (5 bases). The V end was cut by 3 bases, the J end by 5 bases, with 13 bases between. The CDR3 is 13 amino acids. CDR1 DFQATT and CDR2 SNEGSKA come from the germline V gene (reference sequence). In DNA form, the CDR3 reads TGCAGTGCTAGCGGGACGCAGAGATATGGCTACACCTTC. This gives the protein CSASGTQRYGYTF.

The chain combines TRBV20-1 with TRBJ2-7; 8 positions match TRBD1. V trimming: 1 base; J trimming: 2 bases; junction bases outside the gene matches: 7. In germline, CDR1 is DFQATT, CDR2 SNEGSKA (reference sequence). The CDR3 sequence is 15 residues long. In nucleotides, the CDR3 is TGCAGTGCTAGAGTGGAACCAGGGGGCGCCTACGAGCAGTACTTC. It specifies CSARVEPGGAYEQYF.

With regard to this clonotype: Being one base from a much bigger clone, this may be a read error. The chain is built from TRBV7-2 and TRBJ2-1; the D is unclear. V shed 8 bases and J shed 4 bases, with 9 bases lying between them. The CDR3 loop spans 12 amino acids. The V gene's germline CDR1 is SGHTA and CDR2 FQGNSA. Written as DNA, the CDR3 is TGTGCCAGCGGAGTAGTGTACAATGAGCAGTTCTTC. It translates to CASGVVYNEQFF.

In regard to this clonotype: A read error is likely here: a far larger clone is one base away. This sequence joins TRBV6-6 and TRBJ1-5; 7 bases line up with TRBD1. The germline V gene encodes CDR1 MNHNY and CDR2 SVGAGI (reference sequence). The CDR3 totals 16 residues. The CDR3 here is CAGSPGGTASNQPQHF. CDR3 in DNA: TGTGCCGGCAGCCCAGGGGGGACCGCGAGCAATCAGCCCCAGCATTTT.

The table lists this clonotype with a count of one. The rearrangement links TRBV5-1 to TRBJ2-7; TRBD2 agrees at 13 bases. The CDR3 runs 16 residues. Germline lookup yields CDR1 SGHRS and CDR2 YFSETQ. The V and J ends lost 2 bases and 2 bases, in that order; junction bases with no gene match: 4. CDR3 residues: CASSFGTSGTAYEQYF. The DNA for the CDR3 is TGCGCCAGCAGCTTCGGGACTAGCGGGACAGCCTACGAGCAGTACTTC.

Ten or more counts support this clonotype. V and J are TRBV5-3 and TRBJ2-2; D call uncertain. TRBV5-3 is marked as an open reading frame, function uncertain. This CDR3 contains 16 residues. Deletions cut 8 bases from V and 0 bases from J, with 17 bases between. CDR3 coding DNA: TGTGCCAGCAGCCAGGTCGGCGACGCGAACACCGGGGAGCTGTTTTTT. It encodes CASSQVGDANTGELFF.

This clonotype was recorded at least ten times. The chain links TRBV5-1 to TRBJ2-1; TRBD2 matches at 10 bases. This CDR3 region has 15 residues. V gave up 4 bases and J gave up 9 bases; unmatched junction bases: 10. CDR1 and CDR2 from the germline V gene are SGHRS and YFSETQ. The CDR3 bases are TGCGCCAGCAGCGCAATCAGCGGGGGGGCCAGTGAGCAGTTCTTC. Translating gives CASSAISGGASEQFF.

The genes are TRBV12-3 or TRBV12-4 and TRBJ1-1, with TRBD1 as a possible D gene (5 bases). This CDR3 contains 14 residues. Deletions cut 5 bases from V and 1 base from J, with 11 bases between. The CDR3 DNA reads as TGTGCCAGCAGTCCGAGGACACAGAACACTGAAGCTTTCTTT. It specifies CASSPRTQNTEAFF.

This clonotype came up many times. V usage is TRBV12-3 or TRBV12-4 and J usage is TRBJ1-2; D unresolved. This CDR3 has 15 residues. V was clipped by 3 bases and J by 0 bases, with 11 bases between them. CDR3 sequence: CASSFRSATNYGYTF. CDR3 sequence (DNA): TGTGCCAGCAGTTTTCGGTCAGCTACTAACTATGGCTACACCTTC.

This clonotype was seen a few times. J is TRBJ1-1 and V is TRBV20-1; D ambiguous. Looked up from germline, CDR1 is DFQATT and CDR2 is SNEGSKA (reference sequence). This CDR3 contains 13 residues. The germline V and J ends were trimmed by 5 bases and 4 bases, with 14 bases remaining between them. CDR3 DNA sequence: TGCAGTGCTGGTCGTGGGTTCGGCACTGAAGCTTTCTTT. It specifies CSAGRGFGTEAFF.

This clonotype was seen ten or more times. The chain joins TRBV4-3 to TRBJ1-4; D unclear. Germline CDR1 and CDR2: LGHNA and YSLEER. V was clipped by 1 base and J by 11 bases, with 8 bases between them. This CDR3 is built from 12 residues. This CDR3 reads CASSQVDGKLFF. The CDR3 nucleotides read TGCGCCAGCAGCCAAGTTGACGGGAAACTGTTTTTT.

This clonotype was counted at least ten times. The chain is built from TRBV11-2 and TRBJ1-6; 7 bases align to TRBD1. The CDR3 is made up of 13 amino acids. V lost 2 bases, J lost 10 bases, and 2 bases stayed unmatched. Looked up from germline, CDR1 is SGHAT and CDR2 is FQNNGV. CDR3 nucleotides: TGTGCCAGCAGCTTAACAGGGGAATCACCCCTCCACTTT. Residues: CASSLTGESPLHF.

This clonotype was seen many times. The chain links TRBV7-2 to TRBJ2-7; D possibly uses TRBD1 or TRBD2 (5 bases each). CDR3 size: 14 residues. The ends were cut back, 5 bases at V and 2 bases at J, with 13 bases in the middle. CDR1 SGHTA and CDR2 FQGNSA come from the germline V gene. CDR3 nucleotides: TGTGCCAGCAGCCTCCGGGACGGGACCTACGAGCAGTACTTC. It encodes CASSLRDGTYEQYF.

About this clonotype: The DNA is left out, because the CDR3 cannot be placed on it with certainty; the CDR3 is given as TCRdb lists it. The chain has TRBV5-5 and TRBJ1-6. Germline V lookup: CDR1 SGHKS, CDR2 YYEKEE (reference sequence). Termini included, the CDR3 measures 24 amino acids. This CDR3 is CASTNQTSMYLCASSLTVNSPLHF.

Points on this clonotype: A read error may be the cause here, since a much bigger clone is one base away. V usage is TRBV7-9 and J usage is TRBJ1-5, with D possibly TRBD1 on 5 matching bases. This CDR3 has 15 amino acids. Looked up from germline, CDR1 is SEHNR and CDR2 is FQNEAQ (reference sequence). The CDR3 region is CANSSLVGTNQPQHF. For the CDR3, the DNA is TGTGCCAACAGCTCGCTGGTCGGGACGAATCAGCCCCAGCATTTT.

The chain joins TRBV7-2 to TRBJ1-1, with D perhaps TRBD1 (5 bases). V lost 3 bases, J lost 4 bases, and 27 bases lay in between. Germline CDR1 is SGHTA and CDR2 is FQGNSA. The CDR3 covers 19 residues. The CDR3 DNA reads TGTGCCAGCAGCTTTCTCCCACTACCAATGATGGGGGGAATCACTGAAGCTTTCTTT. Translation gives CASSFLPLPMMGGITEAFF.

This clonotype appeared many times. The CDR3 sequence: CASSQRGLAGGLMTADTQYF. The DNA of the CDR3 is TGTGCCAGCAGCCAGAGGGGACTAGCGGGAGGGCTAATGACCGCCGATACGCAGTATTTT. The rearrangement joins TRBV5-6 to TRBJ2-3; 16 nucleotides match TRBD2. The V segment lost 4 bases and the J segment 6 bases; nucleotides outside the gene matches: 17. In germline, CDR1 is SGHDT, CDR2 YYEEEE. CDR3 length equals 20 residues.

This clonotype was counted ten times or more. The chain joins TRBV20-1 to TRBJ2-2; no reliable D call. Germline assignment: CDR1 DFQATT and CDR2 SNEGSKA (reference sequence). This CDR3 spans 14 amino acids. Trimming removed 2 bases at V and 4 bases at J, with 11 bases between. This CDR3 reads CSARRGPSTGELFF. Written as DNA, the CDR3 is TGCAGTGCTAGACGTGGGCCCTCCACCGGGGAGCTGTTTTTT.

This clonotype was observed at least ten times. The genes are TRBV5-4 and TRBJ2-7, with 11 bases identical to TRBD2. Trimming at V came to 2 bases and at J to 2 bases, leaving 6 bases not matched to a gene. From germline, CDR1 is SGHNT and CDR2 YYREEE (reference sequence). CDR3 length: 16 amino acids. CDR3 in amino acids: CASSFRGGLAAYEQYF. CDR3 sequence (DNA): TGTGCCAGCAGCTTCCGAGGGGGACTAGCGGCCTACGAGCAGTACTTC.

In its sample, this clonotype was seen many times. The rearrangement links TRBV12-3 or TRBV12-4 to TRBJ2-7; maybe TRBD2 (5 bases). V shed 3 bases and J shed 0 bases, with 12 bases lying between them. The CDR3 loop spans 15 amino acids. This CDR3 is CASSFQAGRSYEQYF. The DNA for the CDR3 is TGTGCCAGCAGTTTCCAGGCGGGTCGCTCCTACGAGCAGTACTTC.

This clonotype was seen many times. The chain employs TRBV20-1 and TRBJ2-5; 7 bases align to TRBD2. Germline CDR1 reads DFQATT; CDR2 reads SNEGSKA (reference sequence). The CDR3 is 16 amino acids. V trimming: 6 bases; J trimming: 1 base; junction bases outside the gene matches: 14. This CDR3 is CSAKSGNWGGQETQYF. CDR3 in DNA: TGCAGTGCCAAAAGCGGAAATTGGGGGGGCCAAGAGACCCAGTACTTC.